Each of the 15 T cell receptor beta chains below was sequenced from the same sample in a study of blood T cell repertoires in COVID-19. Only in-frame clones appear in the TCRdb table, and some are missing; sequencing was by immunoSEQ multiplex PCR. Here the sample spans about 36,000 clones, roughly 78% being singletons. Sequencing was performed on peripheral blood. These receptors came from a man aged 55 to 70 with acute or convalescent COVID-19.

The rearrangement uses TRBV3-1 (or the pseudogene TRBV3-2) and TRBJ2-1; weak D call: TRBD2 (6 bases). CDR3 size: 18 residues. Trimming removed 4 bases from V and 0 bases from J, with 19 bases in between. Germline values: CDR1 LGHDT, CDR2 YNNKEL (reference sequence). This chain's CDR3 is CASSPEREYGGSYNEQFF. CDR3 coding DNA: TGTGCCAGCAGCCCCGAACGGGAGTACGGGGGCTCCTACAATGAGCAGTTCTTC.

The chain recombines TRBV6-1 with TRBJ1-1; no clear D. The CDR3 is 13 residues long. Germline CDR1 and CDR2: MNHNS and SASEGT. V lost 0 bases to trimming and J lost 8 bases, with 10 bases between them. Written as DNA, the CDR3 is TGTGCCAGCAGTGAAGCGAGAGCGATGGAAGCTTTCTTT. It is translated as CASSEARAMEAFF.

The rearrangement links TRBV6-2 or TRBV6-3 to TRBJ2-7; TRBD2 aligns across 9 bases. This CDR3 has 15 residues. J was trimmed by 2 bases and V by 2 bases; bases with no gene match: 4. The germline V gene has CDR1 MNHEY and CDR2 SVGEGT. This chain's CDR3 is CASSYPSSGAYEQYF. CDR3 DNA sequence: TGTGCCAGCAGTTACCCATCTAGCGGGGCCTACGAGCAGTACTTC.

This chain uses TRBV10-3 with TRBJ2-5; 8 nucleotides match TRBD2. The germline gives CDR1 ENHRY, CDR2 SYGVKD. The ends lost 11 bases at V and 4 bases at J; junction bases unmatched: 15. The CDR3 runs to 15 residues. The DNA for the CDR3 is TGTGCCGCCAGGTCCGGGGAGCGGGAGTCAGAGACCCAGTACTTC. Amino acids: CAARSGERESETQYF.

The V call is TRBV5-1, the J call TRBJ2-1; 10 nucleotides align to TRBD2. The CDR3 consists of 15 residues. The ends lost 3 bases at V and 2 bases at J; junction bases unmatched: 2. Germline V lookup: CDR1 SGHRS, CDR2 YFSETQ. CDR3 in amino acids: CASSSGTSAYNEQFF. Here the CDR3 DNA reads TGCGCCAGCAGCTCAGGGACTAGCGCCTACAATGAGCAGTTCTTC.

J is TRBJ1-2 and V is TRBV6-1; D possibly corresponds to TRBD1 (5 bases). With 0 bases removed from V and 4 bases from J, the gap between germline ends came to 18 bases. CDR1 MNHNS and CDR2 SASEGT come from the germline V gene. The length of the CDR3 is 17 residues. DNA for the CDR3: TGTGCCAGCAGTGAAGCGGGGGGTATGCAGGGCGGCTATGGCTACACCTTC. It codes for CASSEAGGMQGGYGYTF.

This clone was seen a handful of times. The rearrangement uses TRBV10-2 and TRBJ1-1; TRBD1 matches at 7 bases. Germline-derived CDR1 and CDR2 are WSHSY and SAAADI. CDR3 length equals 13 residues. V was clipped by 6 bases and J by 0 bases; unmatched bases: 1. CDR3 sequence reads: CASRTGMNTEAFF. Written as DNA, the CDR3 is TGCGCCAGCAGGACAGGGATGAACACTGAAGCTTTCTTT.

The CDR3, as DNA: TGTGCCAGCAGCTTGGTGGGACAGGGGGCTCTCAATGAAAAACTGTTTTTT. Its translation: CASSLVGQGALNEKLFF. V gene TRBV5-8 combines with J gene TRBJ1-4; TRBD1 agrees at 12 bases. This CDR3 region has 17 residues. After removal of 0 bases from V and 5 bases from J, the junction contained 5 bases not matched to a gene. Germline V gives CDR1 SGHTS, CDR2 YDEGEE.

This clone rates as medium-sized (0.01 to 0.1%). The J gene is TRBJ2-7, the V gene TRBV7-9; 9 positions agree with TRBD1. The CDR3 totals 16 residues. Losses at the gene ends were 3 bases for V and 5 bases for J; bases not matched to a gene: 11. Germline assignment: CDR1 SEHNR and CDR2 FQNEAQ (reference sequence). The CDR3 is CASSLGDGTGRNEQYF. CDR3 nucleotides: TGTGCCAGCAGCTTGGGGGATGGGACAGGGCGAAACGAGCAGTACTTC.

J is TRBJ2-3 and V is TRBV7-9; 7 positions agree with TRBD2. CDR1 and CDR2 from the germline V gene are SEHNR and FQNEAQ (reference sequence). V was clipped by 5 bases and J by 5 bases; unmatched bases: 7. The CDR3 is made up of 14 amino acids. This CDR3 is CASSLDAGVDTQYF. As DNA, the CDR3 is TGTGCCAGCAGCCTGGACGCGGGGGTAGATACGCAGTATTTT.

CDR3 nucleotide sequence: TGTGCCAGCAGCCTTCCGGGACAGGGGATATACGAGCAGTACTTC. It translates to CASSLPGQGIYEQYF. This chain connects TRBV14 to TRBJ2-7; TRBD1 matches 10 bases. The CDR3 runs to 15 residues. With 4 bases clipped from V and 4 bases from J, the junction kept 7 bases outside the gene matches. Germline V lookup: CDR1 SGHDN, CDR2 FVKESK.

The CDR3 nucleotides read TGTGCCAGCAGCCTGACTAGCGGGAGGGTCTCGGCCTACAATGAGCAGTTCTTC. It encodes CASSLTSGRVSAYNEQFF. The chain couples TRBV14 to TRBJ2-1; 14 nucleotides line up with TRBD2. The junction had 7 bases not matched to a gene; V was cut back by 4 bases and J by 2 bases. The CDR3 has 18 residues. In germline, CDR1 is SGHDN, CDR2 FVKESK. Based on the CDR3 plus reference TRBV14 and TRBJ2-1, the full variable domain is EAGVTQFPSHSVIEKGQTVTLRCDPISGHDNLYWYRRVMGKEIKFLLHFVKESKQDESGMPNNRFLAERTGGTYSTLKVQPAELEDSGVYFCASSLTSGRVSAYNEQFFGPGTRLTVL.

The V call is TRBV10-2, the J call TRBJ1-1; a possible D gene is TRBD1 (5 bases). Trimming left V 0 bases short and J 5 bases short, with 10 bases between. CDR1 is WSHSY, CDR2 SAAADI, per germline. There are 14 residues in the CDR3. The CDR3 nucleotides are TGCGCCAGCAGTGAGTCGGGGGGAGGAACTGAAGCTTTCTTT. This gives the protein CASSESGGGTEAFF.

The chain uses TRBV6-5 and TRBJ1-1; possibly TRBD1 for D (6 bases). The CDR3 covers 15 residues. Trimming left V 5 bases short and J 5 bases short, with 18 bases between. Germline CDR1 and CDR2: MNHEY and SVGAGI. CDR3 nucleotides: TGTGCCAGCAGTCCTGGCCCAGGGGCCCAGACTGAAGCTTTCTTT. Translation: CASSPGPGAQTEAFF.

The V call is TRBV5-1, the J call TRBJ2-1; 11 bases map to TRBD2. V shed 4 bases and J 0 bases; nucleotides not matched to a gene: 15. This CDR3 comprises 20 residues. From germline, CDR1 is SGHRS and CDR2 YFSETQ. The CDR3 is CASSKQPSGRTQSSYNEQFF. The CDR3 DNA follows: TGCGCCAGCAGCAAACAGCCTAGCGGGAGGACCCAAAGCTCCTACAATGAGCAGTTCTTC.